The sequence of this T cell receptor (beta chain) was determined in a study of beta chain features in type 1 diabetes. The sample holds a few counts of this clone. Its specificity is not known. Sorting of CD4+ naive, central memory, regulatory and stem cell-like memory cells was performed via CD45RO/CCR7/CD25/CD127/CD95/CD27. Study-wide points: Shortening that was moderate but significant affected the TCRB CDR3s of Type 1 diabetes patients in all four CD4+ subsets. Equally in patients and controls, shorter templates might have been favored by PCR. Junctions at VDJ sites from type 1 diabetes patients had fewer insertions and more deletions.

The V segment lost 9 bases and the J segment 6 bases; nucleotides outside the gene matches: 11. Germline values: CDR1 SEHNR, CDR2 FQNEAQ (reference sequence). The CDR3 is made up of 14 amino acids. The authors reverse transcribed all of the isolated RNA, so sequencing captured expressed TCRB transcripts. The table came from immunoSEQ multiplex PCR; TCRdb's copy has only in-frame clones and leaves some out. The table has hundreds of thousands of clones, around 15% seen once. The V and J genes are TRBV7-9 and TRBJ2-3, with TRBD1 matching 8 bases. The sequence was collected from a man younger than 35 with type 1 diabetes. Sequenced: naive CD4+ T cells from blood. The CDR3 reads CASQSRQGSDTQYF. The CDR3 DNA reads as TGTGCCAGTCAGTCGAGACAGGGGTCGGATACGCAGTATTTT. Looking up the rest from reference TRBV7-9 and TRBJ2-3 gives the full variable domain: DTGVSQNPRHKITKRGQNVTFRCDPISEHNRLYWYRQTLGQGPEFLTYFQNEAQLEKSRLLSDRFSAERPKGSFSTLEIQRTEQGDSAMYLCASQSRQGSDTQYFGPGTRLTVL.